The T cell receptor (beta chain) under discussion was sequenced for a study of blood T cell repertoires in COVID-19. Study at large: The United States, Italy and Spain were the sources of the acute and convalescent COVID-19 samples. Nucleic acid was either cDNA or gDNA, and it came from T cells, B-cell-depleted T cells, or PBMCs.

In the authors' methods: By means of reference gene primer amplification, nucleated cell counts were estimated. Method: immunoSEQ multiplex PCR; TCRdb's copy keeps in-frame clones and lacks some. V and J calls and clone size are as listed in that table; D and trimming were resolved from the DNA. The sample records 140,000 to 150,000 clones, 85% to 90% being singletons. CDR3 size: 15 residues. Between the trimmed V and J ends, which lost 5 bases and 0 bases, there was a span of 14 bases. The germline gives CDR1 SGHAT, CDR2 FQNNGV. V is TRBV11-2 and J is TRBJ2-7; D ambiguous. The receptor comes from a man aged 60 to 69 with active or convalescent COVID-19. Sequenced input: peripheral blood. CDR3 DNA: TGTGCCAGCAGCAAAGCTGCGCCGAGCTCCTACGAGCAGTACTTC. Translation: CASSKAAPSSYEQYF.